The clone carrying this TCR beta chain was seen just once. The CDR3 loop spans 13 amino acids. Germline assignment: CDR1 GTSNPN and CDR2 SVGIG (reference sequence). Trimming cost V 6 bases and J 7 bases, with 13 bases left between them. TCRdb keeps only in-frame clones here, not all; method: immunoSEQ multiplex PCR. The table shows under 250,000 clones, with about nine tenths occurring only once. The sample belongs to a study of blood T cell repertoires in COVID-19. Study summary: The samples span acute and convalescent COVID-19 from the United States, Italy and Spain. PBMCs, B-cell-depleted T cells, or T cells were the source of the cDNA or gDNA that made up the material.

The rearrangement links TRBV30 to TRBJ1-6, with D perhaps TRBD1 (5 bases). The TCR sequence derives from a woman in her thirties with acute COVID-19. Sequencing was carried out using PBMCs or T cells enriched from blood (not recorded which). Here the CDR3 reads CACPSSGNSPLHF. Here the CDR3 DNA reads TGTGCCTGTCCTTCTTCAGGGAATTCACCCCTCCACTTT.